These 18 T cell receptor beta chains came from one sample sequenced in a study of blood T cell repertoires in COVID-19. Using immunoSEQ multiplex PCR, the repertoire was profiled, and TCRdb retains in-frame clones only, with some absent. The data hold some 250,000 clones, with approximately 90% observed a single time. Sequencing was done on a sample of PBMCs or T cells enriched from blood (not recorded which). All receptors come from a man in his forties who had recovered from COVID-19.

The V and J genes are TRBV28 and TRBJ2-5, with D possibly TRBD1 on 5 matching bases. The V gene's germline CDR1 is MDHEN and CDR2 SYDVKM. The length of the CDR3 is 13 residues. The V gene lost 3 bases and the J gene lost 0 bases, with 5 bases spanning the gap. The CDR3 region has the DNA TGTGCCAGCAGTTTGGGGCACCAAGAGACCCAGTACTTC. Protein: CASSLGHQETQYF. The full variable domain, its missing parts supplied by reference TRBV28 and TRBJ2-5, is DVKVTQSSRYLVKRTGEKVFLECVQDMDHENMFWYRQDPGLGLRLIYFSYDVKMKEKGDIPEGYSVSREKKERFSLILESASTNQTSMYLCASSLGHQETQYFGPGTRLLVL.

In regard to this clone: The sample holds other DNA sequences that translate to the same CDR3. This sequence joins TRBV7-8 and TRBJ1-2; D unresolved. The CDR3 sequence is 13 residues long. Germline values: CDR1 SGHVS, CDR2 FQNEAQ. V was clipped by 5 bases and J by 0 bases, with 7 bases between them. CDR3 nucleotides: TGTGCCAGCAGCCGACTTTCTAACTATGGCTACACCTTC. Translating gives CASSRLSNYGYTF.

The gene calls are TRBV6-5 and TRBJ1-4; no clear D. Trimming removed 6 bases from V and 0 bases from J, with 11 bases in between. Per germline, CDR1 MNHEY and CDR2 SVGAGI. The CDR3 runs 15 residues. The CDR3, as DNA: TGTGCCAGCAGCGTCTCGTTTGCAACTAATGAAAAACTGTTTTTT. This codes for CASSVSFATNEKLFF.

The chain employs TRBV18 and TRBJ2-7, with 11 bases aligning to TRBD2. Germline trimming cut 0 bases from V and 5 bases from J; bases unmatched to any gene: 6. Germline V CDR1 and CDR2: KGHSH, LQKENI. The CDR3 runs 16 residues. The CDR3 DNA follows: TGTGCCAGCTCACCACCGACTAGCGGGGCAATGAACGAGCAGTACTTC. Protein product: CASSPPTSGAMNEQYF.

This clone was picked up many times. The CDR3 spells CASSDREGLNGYTF. In DNA form, the CDR3 reads TGCGCCAGCAGTGACAGGGAAGGTTTGAATGGCTACACCTTC. The chain uses TRBV10-2 and TRBJ1-2, with TRBD1 as a possible D gene (5 bases). This CDR3 has 14 residues. Germline CDR1 reads WSHSY; CDR2 reads SAAADI. The V end was cut by 3 bases, the J end by 6 bases, with 14 bases between.

The rearrangement links TRBV6-5 to TRBJ2-1; 10 bases match TRBD2. This CDR3 comprises 15 residues. The germline CDR1 and CDR2 sequences are MNHEY and SVGAGI. V lost 0 bases to trimming and J lost 7 bases; unmatched junction nucleotides: 3. The CDR3 nucleotides are TGTGCCAGCAGTTACTCGGGTAGCGGGAGGAATGAGCAGTTCTTC. Its translation: CASSYSGSGRNEQFF.

This chain connects TRBV15 to TRBJ1-4; TRBD1 might be the D (5 bases). Trimming stripped 4 bases from V and 4 bases from J, with 16 bases between. Germline values: CDR1 LNHNV, CDR2 YYDKDF (reference sequence). The CDR3 covers 16 residues. CDR3: CATSTEKDRFNEKLFF. CDR3 nucleotide sequence: TGTGCCACCAGCACCGAAAAAGACAGATTTAATGAAAAACTGTTTTTT.

The rearrangement uses TRBV5-1 and TRBJ2-3; 16 nucleotides line up with TRBD2. The CDR3 is 19 residues long. Germline V CDR1 and CDR2: SGHRS, YFSETQ. J lost 4 bases, V lost 4 bases, and 12 bases had no gene match. The DNA for the CDR3 is TGCGCCAGCAGCCTAACCCCGGGACTAGCGGGGGGGCATCCAGATACGCAGTATTTT. Translated: CASSLTPGLAGGHPDTQYF.

The rearrangement uses TRBV15 and TRBJ2-7; TRBD2 agrees at 12 bases. With 4 bases clipped from V and 4 bases from J, the junction kept 5 bases outside the gene matches. Germline CDR1 reads LNHNV; CDR2 reads YYDKDF (reference sequence). CDR3 length: 15 residues. CDR3 in amino acids: CATSKRTSGVYEQYF. In nucleotides, the CDR3 is TGTGCCACCAGCAAAAGGACTAGCGGGGTATACGAGCAGTACTTC.

This clone was observed many times. V is TRBV13 and J is TRBJ1-1; D unclear. The germline gives CDR1 PRHDT, CDR2 FYEKMQ (reference sequence). CDR3 length: 11 amino acids. V was clipped by 8 bases and J by 3 bases, with 7 bases between them. The CDR3 here is CASGDYTEAFF. CDR3 sequence (DNA): TGTGCCAGCGGCGACTACACTGAAGCTTTCTTT.

This sequence joins TRBV7-2 and TRBJ1-2; TRBD1 is a possible D gene (5 bases). Looked up from germline, CDR1 is SGHTA and CDR2 is FQGNSA. This CDR3 is built from 14 residues. The V gene lost 3 bases and the J gene lost 7 bases, with 15 bases spanning the gap. DNA of the CDR3: TGTGCCAGCAGCTTCCCGGGGGGTATAGGTGGCTACACCTTC. Translated: CASSFPGGIGGYTF.

The genes are TRBV10-2 and TRBJ1-4, with D possibly matching TRBD1 (6 bases). The CDR3 spans 15 residues. Germline CDR1 WSHSY, CDR2 SAAADI. Trimming removed 2 bases from V and 6 bases from J, with 13 bases in between. Written as DNA, the CDR3 is TGCGCCAGCAGTGAGAGGTCACAGGGATATGAAAAACTGTTTTTT. Protein product: CASSERSQGYEKLFF.

The genes are TRBV5-4 and TRBJ2-1; TRBD2 matches at 10 bases. V lost 1 base, J lost 6 bases, and 4 bases stayed unmatched. The CDR3 covers 15 residues. The germline CDR1 and CDR2 sequences are SGHNT and YYREEE (reference sequence). CDR3 residues: CASSLPAGGTNEQFF. DNA of the CDR3: TGTGCCAGCAGCTTGCCAGCGGGGGGGACCAATGAGCAGTTCTTC.

The chain has TRBV2 and TRBJ1-6, with D hard to call. Per germline, CDR1 SNHLY and CDR2 FYNNEI. CDR3 length equals 15 residues. The germline V and J ends were trimmed by 5 bases and 2 bases, with 10 bases remaining between them. The chain's CDR3 is CASSPTGTYNSPLHF. The DNA for the CDR3 is TGTGCCAGCAGTCCGACGGGGACCTATAATTCACCCCTCCACTTT.

This chain uses TRBV11-3 with TRBJ2-2; 12 bases align to TRBD2. V shed 5 bases, J shed 7 bases, and the junction held 5 bases outside the gene matches. Germline V gives CDR1 SGHNT, CDR2 YENEEA. The length of the CDR3 is 15 residues. The DNA for the CDR3 is TGTGCCAGCAGCCCATCGACTAGCGGGGGCGGGGAGCTGTTTTTT. The encoded protein is CASSPSTSGGGELFF.

The V call is TRBV9, the J call TRBJ1-4; D is perhaps TRBD1 (6 bases). The CDR3 sequence is 15 residues long. CDR1 SGDLS and CDR2 YYNGEE come from the germline V gene. Trimming took 3 bases from V and 10 from J, leaving 19 bases between them. CDR3 residues: CASSEVDSTSGKLFF. CDR3 DNA sequence: TGTGCCAGCAGCGAGGTGGACAGTACTAGTGGAAAACTGTTTTTT.

The DNA for the CDR3 is TGTGCCAGCAGCTCATCTTACCCGGGACAGACCTACGAGCAGTACTTC. Translation: CASSSSYPGQTYEQYF. The rearrangement links TRBV6-2 or TRBV6-3 to TRBJ2-7; TRBD1 matches at 7 bases. The trim removed 6 bases at V and 2 bases at J, leaving 13 bases unmatched. CDR3 length: 16 residues. Germline lookup yields CDR1 MNHEY and CDR2 SVGEGT.

The chain combines TRBV7-9 with TRBJ1-4; 11 bases map to TRBD1. Trimming cost V 3 bases and J 6 bases; bases outside gene matches: 12. The germline V gene has CDR1 SEHNR and CDR2 FQNEAQ (reference sequence). The CDR3 spans 18 residues. The CDR3: CASSFGAGDRGVYEKLFF. CDR3 DNA: TGTGCCAGCAGCTTTGGAGCAGGGGACAGGGGGGTGTATGAAAAACTGTTTTTT.